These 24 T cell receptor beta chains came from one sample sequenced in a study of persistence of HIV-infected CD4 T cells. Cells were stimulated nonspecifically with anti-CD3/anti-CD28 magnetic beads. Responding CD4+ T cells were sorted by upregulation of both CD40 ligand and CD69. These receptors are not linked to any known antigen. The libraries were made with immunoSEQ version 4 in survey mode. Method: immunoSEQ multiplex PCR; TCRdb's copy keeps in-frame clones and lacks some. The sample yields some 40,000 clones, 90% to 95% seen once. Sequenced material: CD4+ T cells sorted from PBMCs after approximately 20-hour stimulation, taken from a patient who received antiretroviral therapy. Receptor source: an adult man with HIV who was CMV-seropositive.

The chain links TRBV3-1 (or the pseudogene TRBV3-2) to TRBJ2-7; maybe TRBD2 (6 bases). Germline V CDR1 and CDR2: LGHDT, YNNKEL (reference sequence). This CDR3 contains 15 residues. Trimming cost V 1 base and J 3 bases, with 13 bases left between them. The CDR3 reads CASSQGGVVIYEQYF. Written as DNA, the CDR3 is TGTGCCAGCAGCCAAGGCGGGGTAGTTATCTACGAGCAGTACTTC.

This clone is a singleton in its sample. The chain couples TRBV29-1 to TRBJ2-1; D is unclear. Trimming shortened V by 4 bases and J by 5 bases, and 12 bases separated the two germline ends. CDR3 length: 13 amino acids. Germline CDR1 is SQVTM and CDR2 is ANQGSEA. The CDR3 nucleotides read TGCAGCGTTGTATTGAGCACAGACAATGAGCAGTTCTTC. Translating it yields CSVVLSTDNEQFF.

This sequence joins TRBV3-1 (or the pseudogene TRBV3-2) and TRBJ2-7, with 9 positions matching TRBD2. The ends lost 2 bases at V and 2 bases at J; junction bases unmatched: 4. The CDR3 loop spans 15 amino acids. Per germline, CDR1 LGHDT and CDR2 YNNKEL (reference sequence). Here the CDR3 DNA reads TGTGCCAGCAGCCAAAGCGGGGGGTCCCCCTACGAGCAGTACTTC. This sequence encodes CASSQSGGSPYEQYF.

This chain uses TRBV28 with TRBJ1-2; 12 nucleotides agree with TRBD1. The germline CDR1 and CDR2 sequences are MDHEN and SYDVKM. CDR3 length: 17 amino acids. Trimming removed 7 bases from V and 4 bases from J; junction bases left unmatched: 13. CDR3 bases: TGTGCCAGCATCCCGGGACAGGGGGCAAGTTCGGGCTATGGCTACACCTTC. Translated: CASIPGQGASSGYGYTF.

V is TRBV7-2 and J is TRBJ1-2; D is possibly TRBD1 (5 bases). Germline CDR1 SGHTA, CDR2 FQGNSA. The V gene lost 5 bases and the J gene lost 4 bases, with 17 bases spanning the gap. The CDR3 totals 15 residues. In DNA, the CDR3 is TGTGCCAGCAGCGTAGGGCCACAGGTTCTCTATGGCTACACCTTC. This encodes CASSVGPQVLYGYTF.

Here the CDR3 DNA reads TGTGCCAGCAGTTTAGAACTGCAACACTCTGGAAACACCATATATTTT. As protein: CASSLELQHSGNTIYF. This rearrangement joins TRBV28 to TRBJ1-3; D gene ambiguous. Germline assignment: CDR1 MDHEN and CDR2 SYDVKM. The germline V and J ends were trimmed by 2 bases and 0 bases, with 11 bases remaining between them. The CDR3 is made up of 16 amino acids.

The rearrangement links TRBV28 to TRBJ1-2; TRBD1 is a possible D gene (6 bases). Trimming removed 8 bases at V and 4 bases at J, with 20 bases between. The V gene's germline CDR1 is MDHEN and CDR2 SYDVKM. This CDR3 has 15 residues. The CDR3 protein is CASCRQDLSGYGYTF. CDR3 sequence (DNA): TGTGCCAGCTGCAGACAGGATCTTTCTGGCTATGGCTACACCTTC.

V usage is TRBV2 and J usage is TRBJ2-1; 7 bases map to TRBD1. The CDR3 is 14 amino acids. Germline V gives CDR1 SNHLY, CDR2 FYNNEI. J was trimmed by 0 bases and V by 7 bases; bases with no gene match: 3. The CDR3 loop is CASKDRVSYNEQFF. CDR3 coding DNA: TGTGCCAGCAAAGACAGGGTCTCCTACAATGAGCAGTTCTTC.

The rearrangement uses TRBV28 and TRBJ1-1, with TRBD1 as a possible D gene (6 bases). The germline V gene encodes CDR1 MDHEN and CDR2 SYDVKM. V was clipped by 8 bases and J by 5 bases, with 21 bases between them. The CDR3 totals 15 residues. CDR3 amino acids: CASQSDNRDGTEAFF. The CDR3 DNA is TGTGCCAGCCAGTCCGATAACAGGGATGGAACTGAAGCTTTCTTT.

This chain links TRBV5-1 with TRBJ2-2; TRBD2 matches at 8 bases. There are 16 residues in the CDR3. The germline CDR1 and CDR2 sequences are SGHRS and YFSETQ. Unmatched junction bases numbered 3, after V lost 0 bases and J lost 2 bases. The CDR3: CASSLDSGGNTGELFF. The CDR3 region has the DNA TGCGCCAGCAGCTTGGACAGCGGGGGAAACACCGGGGAGCTGTTTTTT.

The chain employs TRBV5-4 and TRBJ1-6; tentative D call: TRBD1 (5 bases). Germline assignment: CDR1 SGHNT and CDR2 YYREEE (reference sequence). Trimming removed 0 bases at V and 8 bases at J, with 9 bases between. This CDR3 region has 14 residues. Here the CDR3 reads CASSLAGTDSPLHF. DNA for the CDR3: TGTGCCAGCAGCTTGGCGGGGACTGATTCACCCCTCCACTTT.

In DNA, the CDR3 is TGCGCCAGCAGTGATGGTTTGGACAGCGCCTATGGCTACACCTTC. Its translation is CASSDGLDSAYGYTF. This chain links TRBV10-1 with TRBJ1-2; a possible D gene is TRBD1 (6 bases). Germline V gene sequence: CDR1 WNHNN, CDR2 SYGVQD (reference sequence). Trimming cost V 3 bases and J 4 bases, with 15 bases left between them. This CDR3 comprises 15 residues.

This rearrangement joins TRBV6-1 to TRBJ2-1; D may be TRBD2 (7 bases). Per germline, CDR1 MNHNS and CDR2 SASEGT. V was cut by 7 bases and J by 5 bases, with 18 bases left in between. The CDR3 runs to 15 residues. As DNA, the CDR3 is TGTGCCAGCATACGGGGGGCCGCCCAGCACAATGAGCAGTTCTTC. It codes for CASIRGAAQHNEQFF.

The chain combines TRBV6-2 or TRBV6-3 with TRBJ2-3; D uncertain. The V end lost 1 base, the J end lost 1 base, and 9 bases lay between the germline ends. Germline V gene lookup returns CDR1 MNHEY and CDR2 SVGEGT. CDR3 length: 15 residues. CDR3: CASSYLTTGTDTQYF. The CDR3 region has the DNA TGTGCCAGCAGTTACTTGACCACGGGCACAGATACGCAGTATTTT.

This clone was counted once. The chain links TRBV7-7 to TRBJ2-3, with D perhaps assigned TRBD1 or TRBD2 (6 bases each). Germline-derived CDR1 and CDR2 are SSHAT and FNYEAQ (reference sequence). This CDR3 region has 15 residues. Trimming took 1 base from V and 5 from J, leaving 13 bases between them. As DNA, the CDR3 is TGTGCCAGCAGCTTAGACGGGGGCTCGATAGATACGCAGTATTTT. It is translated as CASSLDGGSIDTQYF. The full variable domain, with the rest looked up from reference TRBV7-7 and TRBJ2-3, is GAGVSQSPRYKVTKRGQDVTLRCDPISSHATLYWYQQALGQGPEFLTYFNYEAQPDKSGLPSDRFSAERPEGSISTLTIQRTEQRDSAMYRCASSLDGGSIDTQYFGPGTRLTVL.

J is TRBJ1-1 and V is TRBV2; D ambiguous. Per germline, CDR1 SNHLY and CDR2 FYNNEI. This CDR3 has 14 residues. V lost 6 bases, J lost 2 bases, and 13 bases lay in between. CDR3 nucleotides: TGTGCCAGCAGGTTGGGTTACAGCAACACTGAAGCTTTCTTT. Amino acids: CASRLGYSNTEAFF. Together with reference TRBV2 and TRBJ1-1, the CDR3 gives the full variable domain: EPEVTQTPSHQVTQMGQEVILRCVPISNHLYFYWYRQILGQKVEFLVSFYNNEISEKSEIFDDQFSVERPDGSNFTLKIRSTKLEDSAMYFCASRLGYSNTEAFFGQGTRLTVV.

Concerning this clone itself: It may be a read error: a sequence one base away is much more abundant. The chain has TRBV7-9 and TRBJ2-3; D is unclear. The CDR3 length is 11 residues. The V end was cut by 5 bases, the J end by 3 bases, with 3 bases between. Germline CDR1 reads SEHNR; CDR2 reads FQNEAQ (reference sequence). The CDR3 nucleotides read TGTGCCAGCAGCAGGACAGATACGCAGTATTTT. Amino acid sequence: CASSRTDTQYF. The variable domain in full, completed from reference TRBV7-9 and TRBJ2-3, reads DTGVSQNPRHKITKRGQNVTFRCDPISEHNRLYWYRQTLGQGPEFLTYFQNEAQLEKSRLLSDRFSAERPKGSFSTLEIQRTEQGDSAMYLCASSRTDTQYFGPGTRLTVL.

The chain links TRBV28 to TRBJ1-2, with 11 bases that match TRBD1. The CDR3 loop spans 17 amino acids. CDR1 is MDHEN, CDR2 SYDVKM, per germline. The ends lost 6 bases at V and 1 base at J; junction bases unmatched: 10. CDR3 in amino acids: CASSPEGTGGVNYGYTF. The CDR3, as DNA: TGTGCCAGCAGCCCGGAGGGGACAGGGGGAGTTAACTATGGCTACACCTTC.

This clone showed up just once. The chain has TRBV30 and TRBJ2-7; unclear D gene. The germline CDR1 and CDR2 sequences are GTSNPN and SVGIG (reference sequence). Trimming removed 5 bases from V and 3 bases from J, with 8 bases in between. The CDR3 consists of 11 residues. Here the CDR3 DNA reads TGTGCCTGGGGGCGGCACTACGAGCAGTACTTC. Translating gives CAWGRHYEQYF.

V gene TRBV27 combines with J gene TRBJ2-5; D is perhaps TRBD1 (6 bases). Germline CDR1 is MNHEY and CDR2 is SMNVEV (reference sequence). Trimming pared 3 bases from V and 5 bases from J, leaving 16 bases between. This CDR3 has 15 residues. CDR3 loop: CASSFRQARAETQYF. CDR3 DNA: TGTGCCAGCAGTTTCCGACAGGCTAGGGCGGAGACCCAGTACTTC.

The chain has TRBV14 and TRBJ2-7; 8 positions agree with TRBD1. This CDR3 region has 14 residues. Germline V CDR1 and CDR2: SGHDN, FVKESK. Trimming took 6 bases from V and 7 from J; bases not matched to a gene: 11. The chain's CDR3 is CASSQLDRGREQYF. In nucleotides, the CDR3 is TGTGCCAGCAGTCAGCTCGACAGGGGAAGGGAGCAGTACTTC.

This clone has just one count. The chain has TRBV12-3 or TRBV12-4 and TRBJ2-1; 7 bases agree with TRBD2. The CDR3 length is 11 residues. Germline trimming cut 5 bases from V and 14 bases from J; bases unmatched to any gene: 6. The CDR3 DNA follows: TGTGCCAGCAGTCTGGGGGGGGTGGAGTTCTTC. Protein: CASSLGGVEFF.

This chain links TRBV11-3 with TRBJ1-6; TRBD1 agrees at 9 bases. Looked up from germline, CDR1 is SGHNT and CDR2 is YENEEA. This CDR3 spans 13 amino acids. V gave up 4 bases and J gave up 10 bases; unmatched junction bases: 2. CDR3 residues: CASSWDRVSPLHF. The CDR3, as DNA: TGTGCCAGCAGCTGGGACAGGGTCTCACCCCTCCACTTT.

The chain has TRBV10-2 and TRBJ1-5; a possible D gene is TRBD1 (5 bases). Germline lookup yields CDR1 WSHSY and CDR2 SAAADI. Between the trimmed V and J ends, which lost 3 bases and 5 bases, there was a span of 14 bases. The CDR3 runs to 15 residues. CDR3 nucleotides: TGCGCCAGCAGTGACGGTTCAGGGTTGTATCAGCCCCAGCATTTT. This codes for CASSDGSGLYQPQHF.